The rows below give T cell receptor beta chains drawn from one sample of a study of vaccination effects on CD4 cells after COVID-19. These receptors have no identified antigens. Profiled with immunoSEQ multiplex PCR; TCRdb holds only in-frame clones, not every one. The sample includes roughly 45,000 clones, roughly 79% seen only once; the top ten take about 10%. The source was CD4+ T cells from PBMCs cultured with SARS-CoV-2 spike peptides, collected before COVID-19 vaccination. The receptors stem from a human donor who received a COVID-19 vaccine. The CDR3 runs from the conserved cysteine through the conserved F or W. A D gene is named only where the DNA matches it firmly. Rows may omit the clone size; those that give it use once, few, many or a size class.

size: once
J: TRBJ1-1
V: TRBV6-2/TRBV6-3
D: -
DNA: TGTGCCAGCAGTTACAGCAGGGTCACTGAAGCTTTCTTT
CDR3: CASSYSRVTEAFF

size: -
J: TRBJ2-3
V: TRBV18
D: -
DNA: TGTGCCAGCTCACCACTCGGGGACTCTGGAGATACGCAGTATTTT
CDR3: CASSPLGDSGDTQYF

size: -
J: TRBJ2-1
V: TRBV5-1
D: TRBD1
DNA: TGCGCCAGCAGCTTGGTTGTCCTCACAGGGGCTTCCTACAATGAGCAGTTCTTC
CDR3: CASSLVVLTGASYNEQFF

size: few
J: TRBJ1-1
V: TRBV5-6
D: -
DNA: TGTGCCAGCAGTCGGGACGGGGGGAACACTGAAGCTTTCTTT
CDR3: CASSRDGGNTEAFF

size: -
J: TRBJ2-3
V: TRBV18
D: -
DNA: TGTGCCAGCTCACGAGACACTACGGGAGATACGCAGTATTTT
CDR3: CASSRDTTGDTQYF

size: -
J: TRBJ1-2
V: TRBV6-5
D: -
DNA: TGTGCCAGCAGTTACTCGGAGGGTAACTATGGCTACACCTTC
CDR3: CASSYSEGNYGYTF

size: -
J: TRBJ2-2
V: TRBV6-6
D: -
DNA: TGTGCCAGCGGCGTAGCCGGGGAGCTGTTTTTT
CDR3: CASGVAGELFF

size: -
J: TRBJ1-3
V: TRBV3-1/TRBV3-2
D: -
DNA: TGTGCCAGCAGCCCCTATCTACCGTCCTCTGGAAACACCATATATTTT
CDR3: CASSPYLPSSGNTIYF

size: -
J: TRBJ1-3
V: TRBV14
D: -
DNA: TGTGCCAGCAGCCAAGAGAGACTCTACTCTGGAAACACCATATATTTT
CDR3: CASSQERLYSGNTIYF

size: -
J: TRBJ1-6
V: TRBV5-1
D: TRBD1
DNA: TGCGCCAGCAGTTTGGAATTCACAGGGGCCGATTCACCCCTCCACTTT
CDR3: CASSLEFTGADSPLHF

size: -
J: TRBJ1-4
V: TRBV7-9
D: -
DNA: TGTGCCAGCAGCTTTGGATCGACAACTAATGAAAAACTGTTTTTT
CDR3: CASSFGSTTNEKLFF

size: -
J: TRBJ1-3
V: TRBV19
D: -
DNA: TGTGCCAGTAGTTCCGGGGGGCCACCCCCCGGAAACACCATATATTTT
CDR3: CASSSGGPPPGNTIYF

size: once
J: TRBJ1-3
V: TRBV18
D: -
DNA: TGTGCCAGCTTACTTCGTGGAGCTCGAAACACCATATATTTT
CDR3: CASLLRGARNTIYF

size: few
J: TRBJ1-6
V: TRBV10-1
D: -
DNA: TGCGCCAGCAGTGGATCCCTCAATTCACCCCTCCACTTT
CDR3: CASSGSLNSPLHF

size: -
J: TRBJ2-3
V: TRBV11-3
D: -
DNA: TGTGCCAGCAGCTTTGGACGGGGAGCCACAGATACGCAGTATTTT
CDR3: CASSFGRGATDTQYF

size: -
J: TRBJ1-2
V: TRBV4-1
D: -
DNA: TGCGCCAGCAGCCAAGAATGGGGGACCAACTATGGCTACACCTTC
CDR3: CASSQEWGTNYGYTF

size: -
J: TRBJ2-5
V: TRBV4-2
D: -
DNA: TGTGCCAGCAGCCAAGATTTCGGGAAGACCCAGTACTTC
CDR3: CASSQDFGKTQYF

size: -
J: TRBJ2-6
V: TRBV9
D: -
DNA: TGTGCCAGCAGCGTGCTAGCTGGGGCCAACGTCCTGACTTTC
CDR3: CASSVLAGANVLTF

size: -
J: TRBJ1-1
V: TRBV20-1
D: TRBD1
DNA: TGCAGTGCTAGTTTCCAGGGGGTTATGGTGAACACTGAAGCTTTCTTT
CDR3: CSASFQGVMVNTEAFF

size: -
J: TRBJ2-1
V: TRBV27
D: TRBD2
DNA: TGTGCCAGCAGTTTAATAGGACTAGCGGGGCCTAGCTCCTACAATGAGCAGTTCTTC
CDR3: CASSLIGLAGPSSYNEQFF

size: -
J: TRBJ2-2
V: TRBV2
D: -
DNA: TGTGCCAGCAGCGAGGGACGTTCTCTCACCGGGGAGCTGTTTTTT
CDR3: CASSEGRSLTGELFF

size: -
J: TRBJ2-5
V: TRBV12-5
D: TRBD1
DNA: TGTGCTAGTGGTTTGGTATCGACAGGGGGCATGGAGACCCAGTACTTC
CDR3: CASGLVSTGGMETQYF

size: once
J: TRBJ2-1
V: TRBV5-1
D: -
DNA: TGCGCCAGCAGCTTGACCCTGTCGGGTGAGCAGTTCTTC
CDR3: CASSLTLSGEQFF

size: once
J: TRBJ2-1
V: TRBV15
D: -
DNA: TGTGCCACCAGCAGAGATCCCGGCGTTGAGCAGTTCTTC
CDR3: CATSRDPGVEQFF

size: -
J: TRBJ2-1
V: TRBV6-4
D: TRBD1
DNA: TGTGCCAGCAGTCCCCGGGACAGTTACTACAATGAGCAGTTCTTC
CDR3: CASSPRDSYYNEQFF

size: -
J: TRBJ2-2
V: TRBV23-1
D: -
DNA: TGCGCCAGCAGTCAATGTTTTAGGGGGTCCGGGGAGCTGTTTTTT
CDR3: CASSQCFRGSGELFF

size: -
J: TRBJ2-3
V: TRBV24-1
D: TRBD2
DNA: TGTGCCACACAGACTAGCGGGGAGAAAGATACGCAGTATTTT
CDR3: CATQTSGEKDTQYF

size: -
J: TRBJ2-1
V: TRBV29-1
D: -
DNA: TGCAGCGTTGTTTGGGGGGGGGCCGGGAATGAGCAGTTCTTC
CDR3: CSVVWGGAGNEQFF

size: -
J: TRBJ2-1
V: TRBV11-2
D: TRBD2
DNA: TGTGCCAGCAGCTTAGGAGCGGGGGGGCTCAATGAGCAGTTCTTC
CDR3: CASSLGAGGLNEQFF

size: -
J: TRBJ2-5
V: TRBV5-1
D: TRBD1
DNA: TGCGCCAGCAGCTATACACCGGGACAGGCCATCCAAGAGACCCAGTACTTC
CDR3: CASSYTPGQAIQETQYF

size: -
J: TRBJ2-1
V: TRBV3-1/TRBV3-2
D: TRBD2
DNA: TGTGCCAGCAGCCCTCGACTAGCGGGGGTGTTGAATGAGCAGTTCTTC
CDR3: CASSPRLAGVLNEQFF

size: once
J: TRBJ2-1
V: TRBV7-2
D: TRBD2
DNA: TGTGCCAGCAGCTCTTCCCCTAGCGGAACCTTTCTCGAGCAGTTCTTC
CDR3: CASSSSPSGTFLEQFF

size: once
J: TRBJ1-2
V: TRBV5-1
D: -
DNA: TGCGCCAGCAGCTCGGGGACGGTCGACTATGGCTACACCTTC
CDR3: CASSSGTVDYGYTF

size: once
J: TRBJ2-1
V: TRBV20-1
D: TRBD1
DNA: TGCAGTGCTAGTGATCCGGGACAGGGGAATAACAATGAGCAGTTCTTC
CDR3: CSASDPGQGNNNEQFF

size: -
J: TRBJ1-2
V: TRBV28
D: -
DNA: TGTGCCAGCAGTTTAATGGTTAACCGACCCCCGGGCTACACCTTC
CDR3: CASSLMVNRPPGYTF

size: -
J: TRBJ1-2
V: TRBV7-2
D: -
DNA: TGTGCCAGCAGCTTAGAGTACCTGGTCTATGGCTACACCTTC
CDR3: CASSLEYLVYGYTF

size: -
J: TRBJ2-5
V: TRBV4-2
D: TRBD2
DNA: TGTGCCAGCAGCCAAGATGTGACTAGCGGGGGGGAGACCCAGTACTTC
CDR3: CASSQDVTSGGETQYF

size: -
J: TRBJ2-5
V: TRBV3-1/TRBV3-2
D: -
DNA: TGTGCCAGCAGCCAAGCAGGTGGGGAGACCCAGTACTTC
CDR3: CASSQAGGETQYF

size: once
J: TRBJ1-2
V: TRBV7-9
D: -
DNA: TGTGCCAGCAGACTGGGGGGGGACGGGGGCTACACCTTC
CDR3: CASRLGGDGGYTF

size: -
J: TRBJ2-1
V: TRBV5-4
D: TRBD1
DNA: TGTGCCAGCGGACCTGGGACAGACAAAACCTACAATGAGCAGTTCTTC
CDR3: CASGPGTDKTYNEQFF